The 4 T cell receptor beta chains presented below share a single source sample, sequenced in a study of PD-1 and CTLA-4 blockade in melanoma. The repertoire was sequenced with immunoSEQ multiplex PCR; TCRdb's copy has only in-frame clones and lacks some. The data contain 28,000 or so clones, 80% to 95% of them singletons. The source material was CD8+ T cells from peripheral blood, sampled from a patient given anti-PD-1 treatment. The receptors here all came from a human donor with melanoma.

The chain carries TRBV6-5 and TRBJ2-1; D is uncertain. Trimming removed 0 bases at V and 4 bases at J, with 4 bases between. The CDR3 is 13 residues long. CDR1 is MNHEY and CDR2 is SVGAGI in the germline V gene. The CDR3 spells CASSYSTYNEQFF. CDR3 DNA: TGTGCCAGCAGTTACTCGACATACAATGAGCAGTTCTTC.

This chain joins TRBV7-9 and TRBJ2-5; D ambiguous. The CDR3 runs 13 residues. Germline-derived CDR1 and CDR2 are SEHNR and FQNEAQ (reference sequence). V was shortened by 4 bases and J by 6 bases, with 12 bases between the two germline ends. The CDR3 sequence: CASSWAPSQTQYF. As DNA, the CDR3 is TGTGCCAGCAGCTGGGCCCCATCTCAGACCCAGTACTTC.

V usage is TRBV24-1 and J usage is TRBJ2-1, with no clear D. The CDR3 loop spans 13 amino acids. With 4 bases removed from V and 4 bases from J, the gap between germline ends came to 7 bases. Germline V gene data show CDR1 as KGHDR and CDR2 as SFDVKD. As DNA, the CDR3 is TGTGCCACCAGTGACTTGCCGTACAATGAGCAGTTCTTC. The encoded protein is CATSDLPYNEQFF.

The rearrangement uses TRBV7-9 and TRBJ2-3; the D is unclear. CDR3 length: 14 residues. Germline-derived CDR1 and CDR2 are SEHNR and FQNEAQ (reference sequence). V dropped 4 bases and J dropped 2 bases, with 10 bases sitting between them. CDR3 coding DNA: TGTGCCAGCAGCTCCGACTGGACCACAGATACGCAGTATTTT. Amino acids: CASSSDWTTDTQYF. The whole variable domain, remainder taken from reference TRBV7-9 and TRBJ2-3, is DTGVSQNPRHKITKRGQNVTFRCDPISEHNRLYWYRQTLGQGPEFLTYFQNEAQLEKSRLLSDRFSAERPKGSFSTLEIQRTEQGDSAMYLCASSSDWTTDTQYFGPGTRLTVL.